This T cell receptor (beta chain) was retrieved from a study of blood T cell repertoires in COVID-19. Study in general: Whether acute or convalescent, the COVID-19 samples came from the United States, Italy and Spain. In each case, the material was cDNA or gDNA derived from T cells, B-cell-depleted T cells, or PBMCs.

The CDR3 contains 14 residues. Germline V gene data show CDR1 as SGHDN and CDR2 as FVKESK. The V end lost 1 base, the J end lost 0 bases, and 5 bases lay between the germline ends. Authors' methods: Nucleated cell counts were estimated from reference gene primer amplification. TCRdb keeps only in-frame clones here, not all; method: immunoSEQ multiplex PCR. That table furnishes V, J and clone size, whereas the DNA furnished D and trimming. The top ten hold around 10% of the sample, which has about 89,000 clones, over 70% seen once. The clonotype was recovered from an elderly woman with acute or convalescent COVID-19. The sample consisted of peripheral blood. The J gene is TRBJ2-3, the V gene TRBV14; D remains unclear. In DNA, the CDR3 is TGTGCCAGCAGCCAAGTCGGTAGCACAGATACGCAGTATTTT. Its translation is CASSQVGSTDTQYF.